This TCR beta chain was captured in a study of blood T cell repertoires in COVID-19. The overall study: Sites across the United States, Italy and Spain contributed samples from acute and convalescent COVID-19. Sources were T cells, B-cell-depleted T cells, or PBMCs; the material itself was cDNA or gDNA.

The germline CDR1 and CDR2 sequences are SGHVS and FNYEAQ. The CDR3 is 15 amino acids. Trimming left V 6 bases short and J 7 bases short, with 19 bases between. This clone showed up just once. In the original workflow: Estimation of nucleated cell counts was performed using reference gene primer amplification. Produced via immunoSEQ multiplex PCR; TCRdb's table is partial and in-frame only. That table is the source of V, J and clone size, and D and trimming were worked out from the DNA. The sample includes around 130,000 clones, approximately 85% of them seen just once. The chain couples TRBV7-6 to TRBJ2-1, with D perhaps matching TRBD1 (7 bases). The source of this sequence is a human donor in a cohort sampled during active COVID-19. What was sequenced was peripheral blood. In DNA, the CDR3 is TGTGCCAGCAGGAAGGGACTGCAGACAGGGAATGAGCAGTTCTTC. Amino acid sequence: CASRKGLQTGNEQFF.